What follows describes a single T cell receptor beta chain. The germline V gene encodes CDR1 SGHNT and CDR2 YYREEE (reference sequence). The CDR3 sequence is 12 residues long. Trimming removed 3 bases at V and 8 bases at J, with 11 bases between. It was with 60 Vbeta and 13 Jbeta primers that the PCR ran. The protocol was immunoSEQ multiplex PCR, while the TCRdb copy is restricted to in-frame clones and leaves out a portion. In the table there are some 100,000 clones, over 70% of which are singletons. The sample comes from a study of cytomegalovirus exposure and HLA in healthy donors. The sequencing input was PBMCs. The chain uses TRBV5-4 and TRBJ1-2; D not resolved. The sequence was collected from a girl aged 2-10 years in good health and CMV-seropositive. This CDR3 is CASSSIGGGYTF. The CDR3 region has the DNA TGTGCCAGCAGCTCGATCGGAGGGGGCTACACCTTC.